The 15 T cell receptor beta chains below come from one sample, sequenced in a study of shared clonotypes between healthy human individuals. Using immunoSEQ multiplex PCR, the repertoire was profiled, and TCRdb retains in-frame clones only, with some absent. There are about half a million clones in the sample; 70% to 80% occur only once, and around 12% lies in the top ten. The specimen was PBMCs. Receptor source: a woman in her thirties or forties in good health. Some clones in this sample may be carry-over from other donors' samples.

The gene calls are TRBV18 and TRBJ1-1; 10 nucleotides match TRBD1. The germline CDR1 and CDR2 sequences are KGHSH and LQKENI. Losses at the gene ends were 4 bases for V and 5 bases for J; bases not matched to a gene: 10. CDR3 size: 16 residues. In DNA, the CDR3 is TGTGCCAGCTCACTTTCTGGGGACAGGGGAGTTACTGAAGCTTTCTTT. Its protein is CASSLSGDRGVTEAFF.

The rearrangement joins TRBV19 to TRBJ2-1, with 11 bases lining up with TRBD2. The CDR3 contains 14 residues. Germline CDR1 reads LNHDA; CDR2 reads SQIVND (reference sequence). With 3 bases clipped from V and 12 bases from J, the junction kept 7 bases outside the gene matches. The CDR3 reads CASSMTSGTGGQFF. The CDR3 coding sequence is TGTGCCAGTAGTATGACTAGCGGGACCGGAGGGCAGTTCTTC.

V gene TRBV29-1 combines with J gene TRBJ1-2; D gene ambiguous. V was trimmed by 4 bases and J by 0 bases, leaving 12 bases between them. CDR1 and CDR2 from the germline V gene are SQVTM and ANQGSEA. The CDR3 extends over 14 amino acids. The CDR3 is CSVGRSAANYGYTF. The CDR3 region has the DNA TGCAGCGTTGGACGGTCAGCAGCTAACTATGGCTACACCTTC.

V gene TRBV15 combines with J gene TRBJ2-7; 8 nucleotides line up with TRBD1. The germline CDR1 and CDR2 sequences are LNHNV and YYDKDF (reference sequence). The CDR3 covers 15 residues. V was clipped by 5 bases and J by 0 bases; unmatched bases: 6. This CDR3 reads CATSGDRWSSYEQYF. The CDR3 DNA reads TGTGCCACCAGCGGGGACAGGTGGAGCTCCTACGAGCAGTACTTC.

V usage is TRBV28 and J usage is TRBJ2-3; 8 bases align to TRBD2. The CDR3 is 14 amino acids. CDR1 and CDR2 (germline): MDHEN, SYDVKM. V shed 1 base and J 7 bases; nucleotides not matched to a gene: 4. CDR3 residues: CASSLSGGPNTQYF. Here the CDR3 DNA reads TGTGCCAGCAGTTTATCGGGGGGGCCAAATACGCAGTATTTT.

The J gene is TRBJ2-7, the V gene TRBV27; tentatively, D is TRBD2 (5 bases). Germline V lookup: CDR1 MNHEY, CDR2 SMNVEV (reference sequence). This CDR3 comprises 13 residues. Trimming left V 3 bases short and J 11 bases short, with 17 bases between. The chain's CDR3 is CASSFGPSGLKYF. The DNA for the CDR3 is TGTGCCAGCAGTTTCGGTCCCTCGGGGTTGAAGTACTTC.

To note about this clone: Here the CDR3 omits its conserved ending phenylalanine or tryptophan, so a read error is the likely source. The V and J genes are TRBV28 and TRBJ1-6; a weak D match, TRBD1 (5 bases). The CDR3 is 14 amino acids. The V gene's germline CDR1 is MDHEN and CDR2 SYDVKM. V lost 6 bases and J lost 10, with 16 bases in between. DNA of the CDR3: TGTGCCAGCAGCCGACTCGGGGGAGGCTCACCCCTCCACCTT. As protein: CASSRLGGGSPLHL.

A word on this clone: This may come from a read error, since a much larger clone is one base off. The chain is built from TRBV7-9 and TRBJ2-5; 14 nucleotides align to TRBD2. With V trimmed by 5 bases and J by 5 bases, 7 bases remained unmatched. Germline V lookup: CDR1 SEHNR, CDR2 FQNEAQ (reference sequence). The CDR3 is 16 amino acids. CDR3 in amino acids: CASSGGLAGVSETQYF. The CDR3 DNA sequence: TGTGCCAGCAGCGGGGGACTAGCGGGAGTTTCGGAGACCCAGTACTTC. The full variable domain, with the rest looked up from reference TRBV7-9 and TRBJ2-5, is DTGVSQNPRHKITKRGQNVTFRCDPISEHNRLYWYRQTLGQGPEFLTYFQNEAQLEKSRLLSDRFSAERPKGSFSTLEIQRTEQGDSAMYLCASSGGLAGVSETQYFGPGTRLLVL.

DNA for the CDR3: TGTGCCAGCAGCCAGCAGGGGGGCTATGGCTACACCTTC. It is translated as CASSQQGGYGYTF. V usage is TRBV7-3 and J usage is TRBJ1-2; 7 bases agree with TRBD1. V gave up 5 bases and J gave up 4 bases; unmatched junction bases: 4. Germline CDR1 and CDR2: SGHTA and FQGTGA. The CDR3 totals 13 residues.

The gene calls are TRBV28 and TRBJ1-1; TRBD1 matches at 7 bases. With V trimmed by 4 bases and J by 6 bases, 5 bases remained unmatched. The germline V gene encodes CDR1 MDHEN and CDR2 SYDVKM. This CDR3 has 13 amino acids. The CDR3 loop is CASSSPGGAEAFF. CDR3 nucleotides: TGTGCCAGCAGTTCCCCAGGGGGGGCTGAAGCTTTCTTT.

The gene calls are TRBV4-3 and TRBJ2-2; D might be TRBD1 or TRBD2, each matching 5 bases. The CDR3 contains 15 residues. V gave up 1 base and J gave up 7 bases, with 13 bases separating them. CDR1 and CDR2 (germline): LGHNA, YSLEER. CDR3 coding DNA: TGCGCCAGCAGCCAAGGTAGCAGGGCGGGCGGGGAGCTGTTTTTT. It is translated as CASSQGSRAGGELFF.

This chain uses TRBV29-1 with TRBJ1-2; no definite D call. Germline CDR1 SQVTM, CDR2 ANQGSEA. Trimming took 5 bases from V and 2 from J, leaving 9 bases between them. The CDR3 totals 12 residues. CDR3 nucleotides: TGCAGCGTTTCCCACGTAAACTATGGCTACACCTTC. This translates into CSVSHVNYGYTF. The full variable domain, in which reference TRBV29-1 and TRBJ1-2 provide the parts outside the CDR3, is SAVISQKPSRDICQRGTSLTIQCQVDSQVTMMFWYRQQPGQSLTLIATANQGSEATYESGFVIDKFPISRPNLTFSTLTVSNMSPEDSSIYLCSVSHVNYGYTFGSGTRLTVV.

The chain is built from TRBV7-6 and TRBJ2-5, with TRBD2 identical over 12 bases. The CDR3 spans 17 residues. Losses at the gene ends were 0 bases for V and 4 bases for J; bases not matched to a gene: 6. CDR1 and CDR2 from the germline V gene are SGHVS and FNYEAQ. The CDR3 protein is CASSLARLAGAGETQYF. As DNA, the CDR3 is TGTGCCAGCAGCTTAGCACGACTAGCGGGAGCCGGAGAGACCCAGTACTTC.

The chain joins TRBV23-1 to TRBJ2-1; D may correspond to TRBD1 or TRBD2 (7 bases each). TRBV23-1 is known as an ORF, though its function is uncertain. The CDR3 spans 16 residues. With 8 bases removed from V and 8 bases from J, the gap between germline ends came to 25 bases. DNA for the CDR3: TGCGCCAGCCTCCAGGGGGGGGGCCGGTCTCGTCATGAGCAGTTCTTC. Amino acid sequence: CASLQGGGRSRHEQFF.

The chain employs TRBV7-2 and TRBJ2-7; 13 nucleotides match TRBD2. The CDR3 is made up of 17 amino acids. Trimming at V came to 1 base and at J to 4 bases, leaving 7 bases not matched to a gene. The germline gives CDR1 SGHTA, CDR2 FQGNSA. The CDR3 DNA sequence: TGTGCCAGCAGCTTAGTGGGACTAGCGGGATTGGTTTACGAGCAGTACTTC. Translation gives CASSLVGLAGLVYEQYF.